The clone carrying this T cell receptor beta chain was found a few times. The CDR3 totals 14 residues. The germline V gene encodes CDR1 MNHEY and CDR2 SMNVEV (reference sequence). Between the trimmed V and J ends, which lost 0 bases and 1 base, there was a span of 7 bases. This record comes from a study of T cells in Graves' hyperthyroidism and ophthalmopathy. RNA transcripts gave rise to amplified TCR beta CDR3 regions. First-round RT-PCR targeting the TCR CDR3 was performed with the HTBI primer set. In TCRdb, the multiplex PCR reads were re-called with MiXCR into one record per CDR3 protein. This table holds approximately 420,000 distinct CDR3 sequences, approximately 14% found once.

The chain is built from TRBV27 and TRBJ2-7; D remains ambiguous. The sequencing sample was made of blood. The source is a woman aged 18 to 35 with Graves' hyperthyroidism. The CDR3 loop is CASSLSVLSYEQYF. CDR3 nucleotide sequence: TGTGCCAGCAGTTTATCTGTTCTGTCCTACGAGCAGTACTTC.